This entry lists 7 T cell receptor beta chains sequenced from one sample in a study of blood T cell repertoires in COVID-19. Measured with immunoSEQ multiplex PCR; TCRdb has only the in-frame clones, and not every one. Counted here are a few hundred thousand clones, around 91% occurring once; the ten biggest clones make up about 2.1%. The material sequenced was peripheral blood. Every receptor here comes from a woman aged 60-75 years with COVID-19, enrolled during active disease.

This clone was seen only once. The gene calls are TRBV19 and TRBJ1-4, with a possible D match to TRBD1 (6 bases). Between the trimmed V and J ends, which lost 5 bases and 11 bases, there was a span of 12 bases. The CDR3 is made up of 12 amino acids. CDR1 LNHDA and CDR2 SQIVND come from the germline V gene (reference sequence). CDR3 protein: CASSLQGRKLFF. The DNA for the CDR3 is TGTGCCAGTAGTCTACAGGGTCGGAAACTGTTTTTT.

The V and J genes are TRBV7-9 and TRBJ1-2; maybe TRBD1 (6 bases). This CDR3 spans 16 amino acids. Germline lookup yields CDR1 SEHNR and CDR2 FQNEAQ (reference sequence). V was trimmed by 5 bases and J by 8 bases, leaving 24 bases between them. The CDR3 DNA reads as TGTGCCAGCAGCCCCGCGGGGGGCATCCAGCGGGAGGGCTACACCTTC. Protein product: CASSPAGGIQREGYTF. The full variable domain, rest sourced from reference TRBV7-9 and TRBJ1-2, is DTGVSQNPRHKITKRGQNVTFRCDPISEHNRLYWYRQTLGQGPEFLTYFQNEAQLEKSRLLSDRFSAERPKGSFSTLEIQRTEQGDSAMYLCASSPAGGIQREGYTFGSGTRLTVV.

The V and J genes are TRBV7-2 and TRBJ2-7; no definite D call. The germline V gene encodes CDR1 SGHTA and CDR2 FQGNSA. The CDR3 is made up of 16 amino acids. V was pared by 0 bases and J by 2 bases, with 14 bases between. CDR3 DNA sequence: TGTGCCAGCAGCTTAGCGGCTAGTGTGCTTGCCTACGAGCAGTACTTC. Its translation: CASSLAASVLAYEQYF. Drawing the rest from reference TRBV7-2 and TRBJ2-7, the complete variable domain is GAGVSQSPSNKVTEKGKDVELRCDPISGHTALYWYRQSLGQGLEFLIYFQGNSAPDKSGLPSDRFSAERTGGSVSTLTIQRTQQEDSAVYLCASSLAASVLAYEQYFGPGTRLTVT.

This chain links TRBV27 with TRBJ2-5; 10 nucleotides agree with TRBD1. The CDR3 contains 16 residues. Germline assignment: CDR1 MNHEY and CDR2 SMNVEV (reference sequence). Trimming removed 5 bases from V and 1 base from J; junction bases left unmatched: 7. The CDR3 coding sequence is TGTGCCAGCAGTACCTGGACAGGGGGGTCCCAAGAGACCCAGTACTTC. Translation gives CASSTWTGGSQETQYF.

This clone was found once. The chain is built from TRBV19 and TRBJ1-2; D unclear. Per germline, CDR1 LNHDA and CDR2 SQIVND (reference sequence). The CDR3 consists of 11 residues. Trimming took 6 bases from V and 7 from J, leaving 9 bases between them. In DNA, the CDR3 is TGTGCCAGTAGCCAGGTTGCTGGCTACACCTTC. As protein: CASSQVAGYTF.

This chain joins TRBV19 and TRBJ1-6, with 7 bases identical to TRBD1. J was trimmed by 9 bases and V by 7 bases; bases with no gene match: 12. This CDR3 contains 15 residues. The germline V gene encodes CDR1 LNHDA and CDR2 SQIVND (reference sequence). The CDR3 sequence: CASTPRDSQSSPLHF. The CDR3 DNA follows: TGTGCCAGTACCCCCCGGGACAGTCAAAGTTCACCCCTCCACTTT.

The V gene is TRBV20-1, the J gene TRBJ1-1; 10 bases fit TRBD1. In germline, CDR1 is DFQATT, CDR2 SNEGSKA (reference sequence). CDR3 length equals 14 residues. V was pared by 3 bases and J by 5 bases, with 6 bases of the junction left unmatched. The CDR3 bases are TGCAGTGCTAGTAGACAGGGGGCGCGAACTGAAGCTTTCTTT. Protein product: CSASRQGARTEAFF.